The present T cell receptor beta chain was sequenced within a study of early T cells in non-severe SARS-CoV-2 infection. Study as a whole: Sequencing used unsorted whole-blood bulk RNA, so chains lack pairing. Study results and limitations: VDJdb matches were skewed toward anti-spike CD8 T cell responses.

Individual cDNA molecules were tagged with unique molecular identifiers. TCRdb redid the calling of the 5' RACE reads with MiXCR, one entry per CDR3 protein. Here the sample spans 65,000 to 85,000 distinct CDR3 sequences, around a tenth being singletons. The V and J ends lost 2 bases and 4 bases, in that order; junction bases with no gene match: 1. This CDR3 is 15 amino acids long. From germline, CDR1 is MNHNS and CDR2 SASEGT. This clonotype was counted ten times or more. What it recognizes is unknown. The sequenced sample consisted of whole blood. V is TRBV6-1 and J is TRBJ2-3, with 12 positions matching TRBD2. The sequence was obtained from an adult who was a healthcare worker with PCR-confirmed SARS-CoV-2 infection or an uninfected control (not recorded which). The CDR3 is CASSELAGGPDTQYF. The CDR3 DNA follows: TGTGCCAGCAGTGAACTAGCGGGGGGGCCAGATACGCAGTATTTT.